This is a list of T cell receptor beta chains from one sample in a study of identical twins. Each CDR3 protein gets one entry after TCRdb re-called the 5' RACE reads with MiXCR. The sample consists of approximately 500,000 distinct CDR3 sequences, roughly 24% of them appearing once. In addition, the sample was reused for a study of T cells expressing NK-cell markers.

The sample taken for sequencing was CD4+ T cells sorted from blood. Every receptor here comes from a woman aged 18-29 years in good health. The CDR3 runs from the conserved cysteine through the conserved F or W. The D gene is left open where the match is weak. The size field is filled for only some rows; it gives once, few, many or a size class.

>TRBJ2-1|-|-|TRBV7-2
CASSFRQWNEQFF
TGTGCCAGCAGCTTCCGACAATGGAATGAGCAGTTCTTC
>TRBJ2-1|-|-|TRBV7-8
CASSAPFWEKDNEQFF
TGTGCCAGCAGCGCGCCCTTCTGGGAGAAGGACAATGAGCAGTTCTTC
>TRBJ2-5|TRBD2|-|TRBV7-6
CASSLEGRLAGGETQYF
TGTGCCAGCAGCTTAGAAGGGAGGCTAGCGGGAGGTGAGACCCAGTACTTC
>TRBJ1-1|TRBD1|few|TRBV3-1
CASSQDYSTGGGGAFF
TGTGCCAGCAGCCAAGATTACTCGACAGGGGGCGGGGGAGCTTTCTTT
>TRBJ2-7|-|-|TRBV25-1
CASSNLRDGSYEQYF
TGTGCCAGCAGTAACCTACGGGACGGTTCCTACGAGCAGTACTTC
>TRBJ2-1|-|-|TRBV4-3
CASSRPRGAGQFF
TGCGCCAGCAGCCGACCTCGGGGGGCTGGACAGTTCTTC
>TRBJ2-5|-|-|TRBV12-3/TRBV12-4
CASSRGQIETQYF
TGTGCCAGCAGCCGAGGACAGATAGAGACCCAGTACTTC
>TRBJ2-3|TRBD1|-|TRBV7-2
CASSLVGGNTDTQYF
TGTGCCAGCAGCTTAGTAGGGGGCAACACAGATACGCAGTATTTT
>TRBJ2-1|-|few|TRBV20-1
CSARRGSTPSEQFF
TGCAGTGCAAGGCGGGGTAGTACCCCATCTGAGCAGTTCTTC
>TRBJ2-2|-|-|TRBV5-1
CASSLGFGVNTGELFF
TGCGCCAGCAGCTTGGGGTTTGGAGTAAACACCGGGGAGCTGTTTTTT
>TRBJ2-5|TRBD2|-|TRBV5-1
CASSLALAGRGTQYF
TGCGCCAGCAGCTTGGCGCTAGCGGGGAGAGGGACCCAGTACTTC
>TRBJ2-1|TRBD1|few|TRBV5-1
CASSPIDRDGNNEQFF
TGCGCCAGCAGCCCCATCGACAGGGACGGGAACAATGAGCAGTTCTTC
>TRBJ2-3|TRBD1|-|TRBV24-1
CATSDKGQGFDTQYF
TGTGCCACCAGTGATAAAGGACAGGGCTTTGATACGCAGTATTTT
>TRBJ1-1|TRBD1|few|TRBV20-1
CSARKILRGFRPF
TGCAGTGCTAGAAAAATCCTCAGGGGGTTTAGACCATTT
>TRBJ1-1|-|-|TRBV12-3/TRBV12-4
CASSQTGLNTEAFF
TGTGCCAGCAGCCAAACAGGGCTGAACACTGAAGCTTTCTTT
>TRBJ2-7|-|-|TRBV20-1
CSAYSTRSYEQYF
TGCAGTGCTTATTCCACCCGATCCTACGAGCAGTACTTC
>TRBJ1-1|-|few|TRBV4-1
CASSQVAGDTEAFF
TGCGCCAGCAGCCAAGTGGCAGGGGACACTGAAGCTTTCTTT
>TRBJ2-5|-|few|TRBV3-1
CASSQGASDQETQYF
TGTGCCAGCAGCCAAGGGGCTAGCGACCAAGAGACCCAGTACTTC
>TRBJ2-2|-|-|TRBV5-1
CASKGGPNTGELFF
TGCGCCAGCAAGGGGGGGCCGAACACCGGGGAGCTGTTTTTT
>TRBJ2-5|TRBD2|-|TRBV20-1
CSAGGRAGEETQYF
TGCAGTGCTGGGGGAAGAGCGGGGGAAGAGACCCAGTACTTC
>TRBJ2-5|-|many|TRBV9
CASSVEERGGGKTQYF
TGTGCCAGCAGCGTAGAAGAGAGGGGGGGAGGGAAGACCCAGTACTTC
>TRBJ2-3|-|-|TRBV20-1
CSARDRVLADTQYF
TGCAGTGCTAGAGATAGGGTTTTGGCAGATACGCAGTATTTT
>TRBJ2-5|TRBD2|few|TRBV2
CASSDIMEIAGGGGETQYF
TGTGCCAGCAGTGATATCATGGAGATAGCGGGGGGCGGAGGAGAGACCCAGTACTTC
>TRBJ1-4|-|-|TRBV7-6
CASSLGGGGLFF
TGTGCCAGCAGCTTAGGTGGCGGGGGCCTGTTTTTT
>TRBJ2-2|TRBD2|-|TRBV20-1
CSARRAGRYTGELFF
TGCAGTGCTCGGAGAGCGGGACGATACACCGGGGAGCTGTTTTTT